This paragraph covers one T cell receptor (beta chain) sequence. At the time of sampling, donors were nominally healthy, though unrecorded immune exposures were likely. The PCR employed 60 Vbeta primers together with 13 Jbeta primers. Using immunoSEQ multiplex PCR, the repertoire was profiled, and TCRdb retains in-frame clones only, with some absent. The sample gives fewer than 90,000 clones, 77% of which show up once; 3.7% is in the top ten. These data are taken from a study of cytomegalovirus exposure and HLA in healthy donors. CDR1 is PRHDT, CDR2 FYEKMQ, per germline (reference sequence). The CDR3 contains 14 residues. The ends lost 4 bases at V and 4 bases at J; junction bases unmatched: 6.

Specimen: PBMCs. This rearrangement joins TRBV13 to TRBJ1-2, with 7 bases aligning to TRBD1. This clonotype originated in a man aged 25-45 years in good health and CMV-seronegative. This chain's CDR3 is CASSSDRAGYGYTF. CDR3 sequence (DNA): TGTGCCAGCAGCTCCGACAGGGCAGGCTATGGCTACACCTTC.